A selection of T cell receptor beta chains follows, all from one sample in a study of cytomegalovirus exposure and HLA in healthy donors. Assay: immunoSEQ multiplex PCR; the TCRdb copy retains only in-frame clones and omits some. The repertoire holds some 200,000 clones, with 65% to 90% as singletons. Sequenced material: PBMCs. The receptors derive from a middle-aged man in good health and CMV-seropositive. CDR3s include the opening cysteine and the closing phenylalanine or tryptophan. D genes are given only for firm matches. The size of a clone is reported for some rows only, either as once, few or many, or as a class for expanded clones.

NA,TRBV7-2,NA,TRBJ1-2,TGTGCCAGCAGCCTACGCCGGGGGATGGATGTTAACTATGGCTACACCTTC,CASSLRRGMDVNYGYTF
once,TRBV19,NA,TRBJ2-3,TGTGCCAGTAGGAAACAGGGAGTGGGCACAGATACGCAGTATTTT,CASRKQGVGTDTQYF
NA,TRBV5-4,TRBD1,TRBJ2-1,TGTGCCAGCAGCTTGAGCGGACAGGGACAATGGGAGCAGTTCTTC,CASSLSGQGQWEQFF
NA,TRBV4-3,NA,TRBJ1-1,TGCGCCAGCAGCCAAGCCAGGGGCACTGAAGCTTTCTTT,CASSQARGTEAFF
NA,TRBV19,TRBD2,TRBJ2-3,TGTGCCAGTAGTATATCCCCTCCTAGCGGGGCTAGCACAGATACGCAGTATTTT,CASSISPPSGASTDTQYF
NA,TRBV29-1,TRBD1,TRBJ2-7,TGCAGCGTGGGACAGCTCATGGGAAACGAGCAGTACTTC,CSVGQLMGNEQYF
NA,TRBV19,NA,TRBJ1-1,TGTGCCAGTAGTTCCGGGACACGCAACACTGAAGCTTTCTTT,CASSSGTRNTEAFF
NA,TRBV5-1,NA,TRBJ1-4,TGCGCCAGCAGCCTTTACACAGTAACAACTAATGAAAAACTGTTTTTT,CASSLYTVTTNEKLFF
NA,TRBV2,NA,TRBJ1-2,TGTGCCAGCAGTGAAGCGGATTGGCACACCCGGGACTATGGCTACACCTTC,CASSEADWHTRDYGYTF
NA,TRBV6-1,NA,TRBJ1-5,TGTGCCAGCAGGGCGGGACGCCTCAATCAGCCCCAGCATTTT,CASRAGRLNQPQHF
NA,TRBV4-1,TRBD1,TRBJ2-3,TGCGCCAGCAGCCAAGCCCCGGGACAGGGGTGGGAAGATACGCAGTATTTT,CASSQAPGQGWEDTQYF
NA,TRBV7-3,TRBD1,TRBJ2-3,TGTGCCAGCAGCCAACCGACAGGGGGCGCGACAGATACGCAGTATTTT,CASSQPTGGATDTQYF
NA,TRBV9,TRBD1,TRBJ2-3,TGTGCCAGCAGCTCATCAGGGGGAGCAGATACGCAGTATTTT,CASSSSGGADTQYF
NA,TRBV28,NA,TRBJ1-5,TGTGCCAGCAGTGCCGGACAGCTTTATCAGCCCCAGCATTTT,CASSAGQLYQPQHF
NA,TRBV19,TRBD2,TRBJ2-7,TGTGCCAGTTCCGAGCGGGGGAGCTCCTACGAGCAGTACTTC,CASSERGSSYEQYF
NA,TRBV6-6,TRBD2,TRBJ2-7,TGTGCCAGCAGTTACGATCTAGCGGGGGACTACTACGAGCAGTACTTC,CASSYDLAGDYYEQYF